The 28 T cell receptor beta chains given below trace back to one sample, sequenced in a study of CD8 T cells in Susac syndrome. After extraction with the RNeasy kit, roughly 0.5 to 1 ug of the RNA was reverse transcribed using random hexamers. TCRdb recomputed calls from the immunoSEQ multiplex PCR reads with MiXCR, one row per CDR3 protein. The sample yields some 140,000 distinct CDR3 sequences, about 95% seen once. The sequenced sample was CD8+ T cells from PBMCs. These receptors originate from a human donor with Susac syndrome.

This clonotype is a singleton in its sample. V and J are TRBV13 and TRBJ2-5; 10 nucleotides match TRBD2. Germline CDR1 and CDR2: PRHDT and FYEKMQ (reference sequence). The V segment lost 4 bases and the J segment 2 bases; nucleotides outside the gene matches: 10. The CDR3 length is 17 residues. The CDR3 region has the DNA TGTGCCAGCAGCTCCAGACTAGCGGGCGAAAATCAAGAGACCCAGTACTTC. It translates to CASSSRLAGENQETQYF.

The genes are TRBV5-1 and TRBJ1-1; the D gene is possibly TRBD1 (6 bases). This CDR3 has 14 residues. Looked up from germline, CDR1 is SGHRS and CDR2 is YFSETQ. Trimming pared 6 bases from V and 1 base from J, leaving 13 bases between. The DNA for the CDR3 is TGCGCCAGCATGGCCCCGGGGGCGAACACTGAAGCTTTCTTT. Translation: CASMAPGANTEAFF.

The V gene is TRBV28, the J gene TRBJ2-4, with TRBD2 matching 7 bases. Trimming at V came to 7 bases and at J to 1 base, leaving 13 bases not matched to a gene. The CDR3 contains 17 residues. Per the germline V gene, CDR1 is MDHEN and CDR2 is SYDVKM. The chain's CDR3 is CASTPIPREKAKNIQYF. The DNA for the CDR3 is TGTGCCAGCACCCCCATTCCGCGGGAGAAGGCCAAAAACATTCAGTACTTC.

This clonotype was picked up one time. The rearrangement uses TRBV4-1 and TRBJ2-1, with 13 nucleotides matching TRBD2. The germline V gene has CDR1 MGHRA and CDR2 YSYEKL. With 4 bases clipped from V and 2 bases from J, the junction kept 2 bases outside the gene matches. There are 16 residues in the CDR3. CDR3: CASSRGTSGTYNEQFF. CDR3 nucleotide sequence: TGCGCCAGCAGCCGGGGGACTAGCGGGACCTACAATGAGCAGTTCTTC.

The chain carries TRBV18 and TRBJ2-7; TRBD1 matches 9 bases. After removal of 4 bases from V and 1 base from J, the junction contained 8 bases not matched to a gene. Per germline, CDR1 KGHSH and CDR2 LQKENI. This CDR3 spans 16 amino acids. CDR3 loop: CASSRMDRGRSYEQYF. CDR3 nucleotides: TGTGCCAGCTCACGTATGGACAGGGGACGATCCTACGAGCAGTACTTC.

The rearrangement links TRBV20-1 to TRBJ2-7; no clear D gene. V shed 0 bases and J shed 3 bases, with 9 bases lying between them. Germline assignment: CDR1 DFQATT and CDR2 SNEGSKA (reference sequence). This CDR3 contains 13 residues. The CDR3 is CSARDSAFYEQYF. The CDR3 DNA is TGCAGTGCTAGAGATTCGGCCTTCTACGAGCAGTACTTC.

The chain is built from TRBV28 and TRBJ1-5; TRBD1 is a possible D gene (5 bases). The CDR3 extends over 14 amino acids. V lost 6 bases and J 3 bases, leaving 12 bases between the germline ends. The V gene's germline CDR1 is MDHEN and CDR2 SYDVKM. CDR3 nucleotide sequence: TGTGCCAGCAGGACACAGGCGTTCAATCAGCCCCAGCATTTT. Translation gives CASRTQAFNQPQHF.

Only one count was recorded for this clonotype. This rearrangement joins TRBV30 to TRBJ2-7; 8 nucleotides match TRBD2. The CDR3 runs to 15 residues. From germline, CDR1 is GTSNPN and CDR2 SVGIG (reference sequence). The V segment lost 0 bases and the J segment 2 bases; nucleotides outside the gene matches: 6. Here the CDR3 reads CAWSVGVAGPYEQYF. The DNA for the CDR3 is TGTGCCTGGAGTGTAGGGGTAGCGGGGCCCTACGAGCAGTACTTC.

V usage is TRBV12-3 or TRBV12-4 and J usage is TRBJ2-7, with D tentatively TRBD2 (6 bases). Trimming left V 8 bases short and J 0 bases short, with 17 bases between. CDR3 size: 15 residues. As DNA, the CDR3 is TGTGCCAGCCTACTTCCGGGAGCACCCTCCTACGAGCAGTACTTC. Translated: CASLLPGAPSYEQYF.

V is TRBV6-2 or TRBV6-3 and J is TRBJ1-2; D is uncertain. V was pared by 8 bases and J by 5 bases, with 9 bases between. Germline CDR1 MNHEY, CDR2 SVGEGT. The CDR3 loop spans 11 amino acids. The chain's CDR3 is CASQGGYGYTF. CDR3 DNA: TGTGCCAGCCAAGGAGGGTATGGCTACACCTTC.

The chain joins TRBV4-1 to TRBJ2-2, with D unresolved. V was clipped by 5 bases and J by 6 bases, with 13 bases between them. There are 14 residues in the CDR3. Germline assignment: CDR1 MGHRA and CDR2 YSYEKL. CDR3 coding DNA: TGCGCCAGCAGCTCCCAGGTTGGGTCCGGGGAGCTGTTTTTT. This translates into CASSSQVGSGELFF.

The rearrangement joins TRBV2 to TRBJ2-4; 10 bases agree with TRBD2. Trimming at V came to 3 bases and at J to 7 bases, leaving 6 bases not matched to a gene. The germline gives CDR1 SNHLY, CDR2 FYNNEI. The CDR3 covers 15 residues. CDR3 bases: TGTGCCAGCAGTGAGTGGCTAGCGGGAGAGAACATTCAGTACTTC. Encoded protein: CASSEWLAGENIQYF.

This clonotype is a singleton in its sample. The chain links TRBV11-2 to TRBJ1-5, with D perhaps TRBD1 (6 bases). V was shortened by 4 bases and J by 5 bases, with 18 bases between the two germline ends. The CDR3 is 16 residues long. Germline values: CDR1 SGHAT, CDR2 FQNNGV. This CDR3 is CASSSFPRGPDQPQHF. The DNA of the CDR3 is TGTGCCAGCAGCTCTTTCCCCCGGGGGCCCGATCAGCCCCAGCATTTT.

The chain couples TRBV29-1 to TRBJ2-1; tentative D call: TRBD2 (6 bases). V lost 0 bases and J lost 10, with 19 bases in between. The germline V gene has CDR1 SQVTM and CDR2 ANQGSEA. The length of the CDR3 is 15 residues. For the CDR3, the DNA is TGCAGCGTTGAAGAGTGGGCCCGACGGGGGAGGGAGCAGTTCTTC. Residues: CSVEEWARRGREQFF.

The J gene is TRBJ2-2, the V gene TRBV11-2; no reliable D call. CDR1 and CDR2 (germline): SGHAT, FQNNGV. V was clipped by 4 bases and J by 7 bases, with 16 bases between them. This CDR3 is 15 amino acids long. CDR3 sequence: CASSSLTSIGGELFF. The CDR3 DNA reads as TGTGCCAGCAGCTCCCTTACCTCAATAGGCGGGGAGCTGTTTTTT.

The genes are TRBV5-1 and TRBJ2-7, with a possible D match to TRBD2 (5 bases). V lost 3 bases and J lost 3, with 10 bases in between. The V gene's germline CDR1 is SGHRS and CDR2 YFSETQ. This CDR3 spans 13 amino acids. The CDR3 coding sequence is TGCGCCAGCAGCTGGGAAGGGAGCTACGAGCAGTACTTC. Its translation: CASSWEGSYEQYF.

This chain joins TRBV27 and TRBJ2-3; 7 bases line up with TRBD2. This CDR3 has 14 residues. CDR1 MNHEY and CDR2 SMNVEV come from the germline V gene (reference sequence). After removal of 9 bases from V and 2 bases from J, the junction contained 8 bases not matched to a gene. CDR3 sequence: CASSWAGATDTQYF. The DNA for the CDR3 is TGTGCCAGTTCTTGGGCGGGAGCCACAGATACGCAGTATTTT.

The chain joins TRBV5-4 to TRBJ2-2, with 8 bases matching TRBD2. V was pared by 4 bases and J by 5 bases, with 7 bases of the junction left unmatched. The CDR3 loop spans 15 amino acids. CDR1 SGHNT and CDR2 YYREEE come from the germline V gene (reference sequence). The CDR3 DNA is TGTGCCAGCAGCGTTGAAGCGGGAGAGACCGGGGAGCTGTTTTTT. This codes for CASSVEAGETGELFF. Using reference TRBV5-4 and TRBJ2-2 for the parts outside the CDR3, the full variable domain is ETGVTQSPTHLIKTRGQQVTLRCSSQSGHNTVSWYQQALGQGPQFIFQYYREEENGRGNFPPRFSGLQFPNYSSELNVNALELDDSALYLCASSVEAGETGELFFGEGSRLTVL.

This clonotype was seen more than once but under ten times. J is TRBJ1-1 and V is TRBV7-9; D remains ambiguous. V lost 5 bases and J 4 bases, leaving 8 bases between the germline ends. Germline V gene data show CDR1 as SEHNR and CDR2 as FQNEAQ (reference sequence). The CDR3 is 12 residues long. The CDR3 loop is CASSRDGTEAFF. Here the CDR3 DNA reads TGTGCCAGCAGCCGCGACGGCACTGAAGCTTTCTTT. Full variable domain (rest looked up from reference TRBV7-9 and TRBJ1-1): DTGVSQNPRHKITKRGQNVTFRCDPISEHNRLYWYRQTLGQGPEFLTYFQNEAQLEKSRLLSDRFSAERPKGSFSTLEIQRTEQGDSAMYLCASSRDGTEAFFGQGTRLTVV.

The rearrangement joins TRBV12-3 or TRBV12-4 to TRBJ2-1; TRBD2 matches 8 bases. Losses at the gene ends were 3 bases for V and 2 bases for J; bases not matched to a gene: 15. CDR3 length equals 19 residues. CDR3 coding DNA: TGTGCCAGCAGTTTCTTCCTAGCGGGTCGAAAAACCACCTACAATGAGCAGTTCTTC. This gives the protein CASSFFLAGRKTTYNEQFF.

The chain employs TRBV9 and TRBJ2-2; D is uncertain. This CDR3 spans 19 amino acids. From germline, CDR1 is SGDLS and CDR2 YYNGEE. V lost 4 bases to trimming and J lost 1 base, with 23 bases between them. In DNA form, the CDR3 reads TGTGCCAGCAGCCCGATTACCGGAAAGGGATCCAAGAACACCGGGGAGCTGTTTTTT. It specifies CASSPITGKGSKNTGELFF.

The J gene is TRBJ2-2, the V gene TRBV30; the D is unclear. Between the trimmed V and J ends, which lost 1 base and 2 bases, there was a span of 5 bases. Looked up from germline, CDR1 is GTSNPN and CDR2 is SVGIG (reference sequence). The length of the CDR3 is 13 residues. The chain's CDR3 is CAWSGLNTGELFF. The DNA of the CDR3 is TGTGCCTGGAGTGGGCTAAACACCGGGGAGCTGTTTTTT.

The chain combines TRBV9 with TRBJ2-7; D is ambiguous. The CDR3 covers 15 residues. Trimming pared 0 bases from V and 3 bases from J, leaving 13 bases between. Germline CDR1 is SGDLS and CDR2 is YYNGEE. The CDR3 DNA reads as TGTGCCAGCAGCGTAGTGGAACTCAAAAGCTACGAGCAGTACTTC. It translates to CASSVVELKSYEQYF.

V gene TRBV6-5 combines with J gene TRBJ1-2; D is unclear. The CDR3 covers 16 residues. CDR1 MNHEY and CDR2 SVGAGI come from the germline V gene. Between the trimmed V and J ends, which lost 4 bases and 4 bases, there was a span of 19 bases. For the CDR3, the DNA is TGTGCCAGCAGTTCGTCCCCGTGGAGTTCACTCTATGGCTACACCTTC. The encoded protein is CASSSSPWSSLYGYTF.

This rearrangement joins TRBV20-1 to TRBJ2-1; a weak D match, TRBD2 (6 bases). CDR1 and CDR2 from the germline V gene are DFQATT and SNEGSKA (reference sequence). The CDR3 is made up of 18 amino acids. V was shortened by 6 bases and J by 4 bases, with 28 bases between the two germline ends. The CDR3 region is CSAKPGLSRRLSYNEQFF. The CDR3 DNA sequence: TGCAGTGCCAAACCGGGACTCTCACGACGATTGAGTTACAATGAGCAGTTCTTC.

This chain uses TRBV9 with TRBJ2-7; D call uncertain. This CDR3 region has 13 residues. In germline, CDR1 is SGDLS, CDR2 YYNGEE. The V gene lost 0 bases and the J gene lost 0 bases, with 4 bases spanning the gap. This CDR3 is CASSVDGSYEQYF. For the CDR3, the DNA is TGTGCCAGCAGCGTAGACGGCTCCTACGAGCAGTACTTC.

The CDR3 DNA reads as TGCGCCAGCAGCCAGAGTTACAATGAGCAGTTCTTC. It is translated as CASSQSYNEQFF. The chain carries TRBV4-1 and TRBJ2-1; no definite D call. V shed 3 bases and J shed 4 bases, with 4 bases lying between them. The CDR3 consists of 12 residues. From germline, CDR1 is MGHRA and CDR2 YSYEKL.

This clonotype was counted once. The chain carries TRBV9 and TRBJ2-5; D remains unclear. V was cut by 4 bases and J by 5 bases, with 9 bases left in between. The germline gives CDR1 SGDLS, CDR2 YYNGEE. There are 12 residues in the CDR3. For the CDR3, the DNA is TGTGCCAGCAGCTGGGATGGTGAGACCCAGTACTTC. It codes for CASSWDGETQYF.